This TCR beta chain was recorded in a study of blood T cell repertoires in COVID-19. Study-wide background: Sites across the United States, Italy and Spain contributed samples from acute and convalescent COVID-19. Sources were T cells, B-cell-depleted T cells, or PBMCs; the material itself was cDNA or gDNA.

V trimming: 8 bases; J trimming: 2 bases; junction bases outside the gene matches: 4. The CDR3 has 14 amino acids. Looked up from germline, CDR1 is MNHEY and CDR2 is SVGAGI. Using immunoSEQ multiplex PCR, the repertoire was profiled, and TCRdb retains in-frame clones only, with some absent. The data contain some 75,000 clones, around nine tenths of them singletons. This chain connects TRBV6-5 to TRBJ1-3; 9 nucleotides match TRBD1. Sequenced input: peripheral blood. This TCR was recovered from a human donor in a cohort sampled during active COVID-19. CDR3 sequence (DNA): TGTGCCAGCCGCCGACAGGGGGCTGGAAACACCATATATTTT. Encoded protein: CASRRQGAGNTIYF.